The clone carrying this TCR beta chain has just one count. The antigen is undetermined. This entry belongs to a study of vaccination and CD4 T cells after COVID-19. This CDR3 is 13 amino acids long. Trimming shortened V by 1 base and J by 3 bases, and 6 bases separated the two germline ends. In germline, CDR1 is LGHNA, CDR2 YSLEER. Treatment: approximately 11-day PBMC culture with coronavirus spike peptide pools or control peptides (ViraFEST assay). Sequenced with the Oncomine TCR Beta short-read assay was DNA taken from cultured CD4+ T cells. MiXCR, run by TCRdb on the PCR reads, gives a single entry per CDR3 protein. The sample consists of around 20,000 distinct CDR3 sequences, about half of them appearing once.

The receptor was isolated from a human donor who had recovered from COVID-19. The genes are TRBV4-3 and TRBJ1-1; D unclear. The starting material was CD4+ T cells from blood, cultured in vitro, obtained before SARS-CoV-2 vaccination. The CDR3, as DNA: TGCGCCAGCAGCCAAGGTATGGACACTGAAGCTTTCTTT. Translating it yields CASSQGMDTEAFF.